This T cell receptor beta chain was recorded in a study of blood T cell repertoires in COVID-19. The protocol was immunoSEQ multiplex PCR, while the TCRdb copy is restricted to in-frame clones and leaves out a portion. The sample yields 200,000 to 250,000 clones, approximately 90% seen once. Germline CDR1 and CDR2: MRHNA and SNTAGT. The CDR3 extends over 15 amino acids. Trimming removed 4 bases from V and 2 bases from J; junction bases left unmatched: 4. This chain joins TRBV6-4 and TRBJ2-3, with TRBD2 identical over 9 bases. The TCR originated in a man between 35 and 55 years old who had recovered from COVID-19. Sequencing was done on a sample of PBMCs or T cells enriched from blood (not recorded which). The DNA for the CDR3 is TGTGCCAGCAGTGCGAGCGGGGGGCCCACAGATACGCAGTATTTT. Protein sequence: CASSASGGPTDTQYF.